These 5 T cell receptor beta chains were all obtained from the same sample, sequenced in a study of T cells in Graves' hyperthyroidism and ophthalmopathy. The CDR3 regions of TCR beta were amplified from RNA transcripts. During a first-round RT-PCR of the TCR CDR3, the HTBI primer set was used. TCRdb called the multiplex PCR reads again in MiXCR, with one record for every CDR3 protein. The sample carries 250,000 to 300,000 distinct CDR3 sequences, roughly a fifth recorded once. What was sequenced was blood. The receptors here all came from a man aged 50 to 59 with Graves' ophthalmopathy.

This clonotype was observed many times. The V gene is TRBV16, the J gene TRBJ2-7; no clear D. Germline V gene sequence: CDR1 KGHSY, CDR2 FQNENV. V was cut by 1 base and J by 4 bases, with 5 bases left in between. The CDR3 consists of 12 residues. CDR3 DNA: TGTGCCAGCAGCCAATTGGGTTACGAGCAGTACTTC. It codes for CASSQLGYEQYF.

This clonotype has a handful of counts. The CDR3 loop reads CSANGGTHEQYF. The CDR3 DNA sequence: TGCAGTGCTAACGGGGGTACCCACGAGCAGTACTTC. V usage is TRBV20-1 and J usage is TRBJ2-7; D perhaps matches TRBD2 (6 bases). Germline V gene lookup returns CDR1 DFQATT and CDR2 SNEGSKA (reference sequence). The CDR3 contains 12 residues. Trimming removed 4 bases from V and 5 bases from J, with 12 bases in between.

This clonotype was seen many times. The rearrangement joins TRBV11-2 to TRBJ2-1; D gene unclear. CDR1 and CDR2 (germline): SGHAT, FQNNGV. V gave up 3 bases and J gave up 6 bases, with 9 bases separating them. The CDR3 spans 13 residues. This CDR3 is CASSLGKFNEQFF. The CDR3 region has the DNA TGTGCCAGCAGCTTGGGCAAATTCAATGAGCAGTTCTTC.

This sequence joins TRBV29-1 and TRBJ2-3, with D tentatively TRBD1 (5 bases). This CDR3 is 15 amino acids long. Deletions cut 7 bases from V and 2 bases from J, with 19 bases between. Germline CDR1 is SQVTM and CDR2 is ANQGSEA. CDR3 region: CSAVGSQGNTDTQYF. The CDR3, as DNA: TGCAGCGCGGTGGGATCCCAGGGAAACACAGATACGCAGTATTTT.

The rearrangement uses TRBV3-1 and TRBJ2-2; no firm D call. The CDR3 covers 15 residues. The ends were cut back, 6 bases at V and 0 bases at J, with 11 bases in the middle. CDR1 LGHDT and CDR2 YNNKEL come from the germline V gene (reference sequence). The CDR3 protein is CASRLGPANTGELFF. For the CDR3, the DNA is TGTGCCAGCAGGCTTGGCCCCGCGAACACCGGGGAGCTGTTTTTT.